Shown below are 10 T cell receptor beta chains from a single sample sequenced in a study of shared clonotypes between healthy human individuals. Only CD45RO-negative cells positively selected for CCR7 counted as naive CD8 cells, so terminally differentiated effector memory CD45RA+ cells were excluded. Sequenced by immunoSEQ multiplex PCR; TCRdb stores in-frame clones only, minus some. The repertoire holds about 2 million clones, with about 95% as singletons. Material: naive CD8+ T cells sorted from blood. These receptors were obtained from a man between 18 and 35 years old in good health.

CDR3 protein: CASSLPVAGDNEQFF. CDR3 sequence (DNA): TGTGCCAGCAGCCTCCCGGTGGCCGGGGACAATGAGCAGTTCTTC. This rearrangement joins TRBV7-9 to TRBJ2-1; a possible D gene is TRBD2 (5 bases). Germline V lookup: CDR1 SEHNR, CDR2 FQNEAQ (reference sequence). V dropped 5 bases and J dropped 5 bases, with 16 bases sitting between them. This CDR3 has 15 residues.

CDR3 protein: CASSKANLGPGGVWETQYF. The CDR3 DNA sequence: TGTGCCAGCAGCAAAGCAAATCTAGGTCCCGGGGGTGTGTGGGAGACCCAGTACTTC. The rearrangement joins TRBV21-1 to TRBJ2-5; the table's D call, TRBD2, has no DNA check behind it. TRBV21-1 represents a pseudogene. The CDR3 consists of 19 residues.

The chain recombines TRBV6-1 with TRBJ2-7; D perhaps matches TRBD1 (6 bases). The CDR3 is 15 amino acids. The V gene lost 1 base and the J gene lost 1 base, with 11 bases spanning the gap. The germline V gene has CDR1 MNHNS and CDR2 SASEGT. The DNA for the CDR3 is TGTGCCAGCAGTGAAGAGGGGGAAAGTTCCTACGAGCAGTACTTC. This translates into CASSEEGESSYEQYF.

CDR3 in DNA: TGCGCCAGCAGCCGAAAGTTCAGCCAGGATTCCCAAGAGACCCAGTACTTC. Its protein product is CASSRKFSQDSQETQYF. This sequence joins TRBV4-3 and TRBJ2-5; D is unclear. V lost 4 bases and J lost 1, with 19 bases in between. Germline-derived CDR1 and CDR2 are LGHNA and YSLEER. The CDR3 is made up of 17 amino acids.

The chain combines TRBV28 with TRBJ2-3; D is unclear. The CDR3 spans 14 residues. V lost 5 bases to trimming and J lost 0 bases, with 9 bases between them. CDR1 and CDR2 (germline): MDHEN, SYDVKM. The CDR3 loop reads CASSTQDSTDTQYF. CDR3 nucleotide sequence: TGTGCCAGCAGTACCCAAGACAGCACAGATACGCAGTATTTT.

CDR3 sequence reads: CAIGLENTGELFF. The CDR3 region has the DNA TGTGCCATCGGTCTAGAAAACACCGGGGAGCTGTTTTTT. The rearrangement joins TRBV10-3 to TRBJ2-2; D is undetermined. V lost 8 bases and J lost 2, with 9 bases in between. The CDR3 is 13 amino acids. Germline CDR1 reads ENHRY; CDR2 reads SYGVKD.

This chain joins TRBV9 and TRBJ2-7; no clear D. Trimming took off 3 bases at V and 1 base at J, with 8 bases between the two ends. The CDR3 contains 13 residues. CDR1 and CDR2 (germline): SGDLS, YYNGEE. In DNA form, the CDR3 reads TGTGCCAGCAGCGCCGACACGTCCTACGAGCAGTACTTC. Translation gives CASSADTSYEQYF.

The chain links TRBV28 to TRBJ2-7; possible D gene TRBD1, 6 bases. Germline CDR1 and CDR2: MDHEN and SYDVKM. V gave up 8 bases and J gave up 3 bases, with 17 bases separating them. The CDR3 loop spans 14 amino acids. CDR3 sequence reads: CASQPGHSVYEQYF. For the CDR3, the DNA is TGTGCCAGCCAACCGGGACATTCCGTCTACGAGCAGTACTTC.

With respect to this clone: The junction and the germline gene differ at one end; a read error may be behind it. The rearrangement links TRBV7-9 to TRBJ2-3; D might be TRBD1 or TRBD2, each matching 5 bases. Germline CDR1 SEHNR, CDR2 FQNEAQ (reference sequence). The CDR3 consists of 11 residues. The CDR3 sequence is CGTTGTDTQYF. The CDR3, as DNA: TGCGGGACCACCGGCACAGATACGCAGTATTTT.

This chain links TRBV6-1 with TRBJ2-1, with D perhaps being TRBD1 or TRBD2 (6 bases each). CDR3 size: 18 residues. Germline V CDR1 and CDR2: MNHNS, SASEGT. With 0 bases removed from V and 7 bases from J, the gap between germline ends came to 22 bases. This chain's CDR3 is CASSEALPGGIGYNEQFF. The DNA for the CDR3 is TGTGCCAGCAGTGAAGCGCTTCCCGGGGGCATCGGGTATAATGAGCAGTTCTTC.